The rows below give T cell receptor beta chains drawn from one sample of a study of T cell changes during pregnancy in multiple sclerosis. TCRdb's copy holds only in-frame clones and misses some; the assay was immunoSEQ multiplex PCR. Of fewer than 65,000 clones in the sample, 75% to 95% are singletons; the top ten hold about 0.88%. The starting material was peripheral blood, obtained before pregnancy. These receptors all come from a female donor with multiple sclerosis, enrolled in a pregnancy study. Both conserved end residues are part of each CDR3. The order of the fields is V gene, D gene, clone size, J gene, CDR3 protein, CDR3 DNA. A D gene is named only where the DNA matches it firmly. Only some rows state a clone size, as once, few, many or a class for expanded clones.

v_call: TRBV27
d_call: TRBD1
clone_size: NA
j_call: TRBJ1-2
cdr3_aa: CASSTGVLTYYGYTF
cdr3_nt: TGTGCCAGCAGTACAGGGGTGCTAACTTACTATGGCTACACCTTC

v_call: TRBV6-4
d_call: NA
clone_size: NA
j_call: TRBJ2-3
cdr3_aa: CASSVARGTDTQYF
cdr3_nt: TGTGCCAGCAGTGTAGCCCGGGGCACAGATACGCAGTATTTT

v_call: TRBV11-2
d_call: NA
clone_size: NA
j_call: TRBJ2-7
cdr3_aa: CASSLDQSVSYEQYF
cdr3_nt: TGTGCCAGCAGCTTAGATCAGAGCGTCTCCTACGAGCAGTACTTC

v_call: TRBV14
d_call: TRBD2
clone_size: NA
j_call: TRBJ2-5
cdr3_aa: CASSREAGGPGTQYF
cdr3_nt: TGTGCCAGCAGCCGCGAAGCGGGGGGCCCAGGGACCCAGTACTTC

v_call: TRBV7-6
d_call: NA
clone_size: few
j_call: TRBJ2-7
cdr3_aa: CASSSAGTLTYEQYF
cdr3_nt: TGTGCCAGCAGCTCCGCTGGGACTCTTACCTACGAGCAGTACTTC

v_call: TRBV7-3
d_call: NA
clone_size: NA
j_call: TRBJ1-6
cdr3_aa: CASSLEGGGTNSPLHF
cdr3_nt: TGTGCCAGCAGCTTAGAGGGAGGGGGGACTAATTCACCCCTCCACTTT

v_call: TRBV4-1
d_call: TRBD1
clone_size: NA
j_call: TRBJ2-1
cdr3_aa: CASSQHRDRSNPWSYNEQFF
cdr3_nt: TGCGCCAGCAGCCAACACCGGGACAGATCCAACCCTTGGTCCTACAATGAGCAGTTCTTC

v_call: TRBV7-3
d_call: NA
clone_size: NA
j_call: TRBJ1-1
cdr3_aa: CASSPDFLENTEAFF
cdr3_nt: TGTGCCAGCAGCCCGGACTTTTTGGAGAACACTGAAGCTTTCTTT

v_call: TRBV7-3
d_call: NA
clone_size: NA
j_call: TRBJ2-3
cdr3_aa: CASSPDRYTQYF
cdr3_nt: TGTGCCAGCAGCCCCGACAGGTATACGCAGTATTTT

v_call: TRBV5-1
d_call: NA
clone_size: NA
j_call: TRBJ2-4
cdr3_aa: CASSSPPGTSNSGNIQYF
cdr3_nt: TGCGCCAGCAGCTCCCCGCCGGGAACCAGCAACTCCGGAAACATTCAGTACTTC

v_call: TRBV27
d_call: NA
clone_size: NA
j_call: TRBJ1-5
cdr3_aa: CASSLPDEEQDQPQHF
cdr3_nt: TGTGCCAGCAGTTTACCCGACGAGGAACAGGATCAGCCCCAGCATTTT

v_call: TRBV12-5
d_call: TRBD1
clone_size: NA
j_call: TRBJ1-2
cdr3_aa: CASGLKDRDSGYTF
cdr3_nt: TGTGCTAGTGGTTTGAAGGACAGGGATTCAGGCTACACCTTC

v_call: TRBV30
d_call: NA
clone_size: NA
j_call: TRBJ1-5
cdr3_aa: CAWSSGLGQPQHF
cdr3_nt: TGTGCCTGGAGTTCAGGGCTCGGTCAGCCCCAGCATTTT

v_call: TRBV19
d_call: TRBD1
clone_size: once
j_call: TRBJ2-1
cdr3_aa: CASQQGQGYFDNEQFF
cdr3_nt: TGTGCCAGCCAACAGGGACAGGGATATTTCGATAATGAGCAGTTCTTC

v_call: TRBV5-6
d_call: NA
clone_size: NA
j_call: TRBJ2-2
cdr3_aa: CASSLEQGPNTGELFF
cdr3_nt: TGTGCCAGCAGCTTGGAGCAGGGCCCGAACACCGGGGAGCTGTTTTTT

v_call: TRBV19
d_call: TRBD1
clone_size: NA
j_call: TRBJ1-2
cdr3_aa: CASSSRQGAYGYTF
cdr3_nt: TGTGCCAGTAGTAGCAGACAGGGGGCTTATGGCTACACCTTC

v_call: TRBV11-3
d_call: NA
clone_size: once
j_call: TRBJ2-3
cdr3_aa: CASSQSASVDTQYF
cdr3_nt: TGTGCCAGCAGCCAGAGCGCTAGCGTGGATACGCAGTATTTT

v_call: TRBV11-2
d_call: NA
clone_size: NA
j_call: TRBJ2-2
cdr3_aa: CASSLGAINTGELFF
cdr3_nt: TGTGCCAGCAGCTTAGGGGCCATAAACACCGGGGAGCTGTTTTTT

v_call: TRBV5-1
d_call: TRBD2
clone_size: NA
j_call: TRBJ2-3
cdr3_aa: CASSLIAGGPSTDTQYF
cdr3_nt: TGCGCCAGCAGCTTGATAGCGGGGGGGCCGAGCACAGATACGCAGTATTTT

v_call: TRBV4-2
d_call: TRBD2
clone_size: NA
j_call: TRBJ2-1
cdr3_aa: CASSPQRGDYNEQFF
cdr3_nt: TGTGCCAGCAGCCCACAGCGGGGGGACTACAATGAGCAGTTCTTC

v_call: TRBV5-1
d_call: NA
clone_size: NA
j_call: TRBJ2-6
cdr3_aa: CASSTGLSSGANVLTF
cdr3_nt: TGCGCCAGCAGCACCGGACTGAGCTCTGGGGCCAACGTCCTGACTTTC

v_call: TRBV4-3
d_call: TRBD1
clone_size: NA
j_call: TRBJ1-3
cdr3_aa: CASSQGQGTGNTIYF
cdr3_nt: TGCGCCAGCAGCCAAGGACAGGGCACTGGAAACACCATATATTTT

v_call: TRBV9
d_call: NA
clone_size: NA
j_call: TRBJ1-2
cdr3_aa: CASSSGLGGGYTF
cdr3_nt: TGTGCCAGCAGCAGTGGACTGGGCGGTGGCTACACCTTC

v_call: TRBV15
d_call: NA
clone_size: NA
j_call: TRBJ2-4
cdr3_aa: CATSRVPLSPGENIQYF
cdr3_nt: TGTGCCACCAGCAGAGTTCCTTTGTCTCCGGGGGAAAACATTCAGTACTTC

v_call: TRBV7-9
d_call: NA
clone_size: NA
j_call: TRBJ1-2
cdr3_aa: CASITQGPLFGYTF
cdr3_nt: TGTGCCAGCATCACCCAGGGTCCCCTCTTTGGCTACACCTTC

v_call: TRBV6-5
d_call: TRBD2
clone_size: NA
j_call: TRBJ2-7
cdr3_aa: CASSYSGGGSYEQYF
cdr3_nt: TGTGCCAGCAGTTATAGCGGGGGGGGATCCTACGAGCAGTACTTC

v_call: TRBV6-1
d_call: TRBD1
clone_size: NA
j_call: TRBJ1-1
cdr3_aa: CASSGGTGTPNTEAFF
cdr3_nt: TGTGCCAGCAGTGGCGGGACAGGGACCCCGAACACTGAAGCTTTCTTT

v_call: TRBV7-2
d_call: TRBD2
clone_size: NA
j_call: TRBJ2-7
cdr3_aa: CASSAPGLAGPPGYEQYF
cdr3_nt: TGTGCCAGCAGCGCACCGGGACTAGCGGGGCCCCCGGGCTACGAGCAGTACTTC

v_call: TRBV7-3
d_call: NA
clone_size: NA
j_call: TRBJ1-2
cdr3_aa: CASSLTPDYGYTF
cdr3_nt: TGTGCCAGCAGCTTAACTCCTGACTATGGCTACACCTTC

v_call: TRBV5-1
d_call: NA
clone_size: NA
j_call: TRBJ2-1
cdr3_aa: CASSFGLLSSYNEQFF
cdr3_nt: TGCGCCAGCAGCTTTGGACTCCTGAGCTCCTACAATGAGCAGTTCTTC

v_call: TRBV10-3
d_call: TRBD1
clone_size: NA
j_call: TRBJ2-3
cdr3_aa: CAMGTGSRPDTQYF
cdr3_nt: TGTGCCATGGGGACAGGGTCTAGGCCAGATACGCAGTATTTT